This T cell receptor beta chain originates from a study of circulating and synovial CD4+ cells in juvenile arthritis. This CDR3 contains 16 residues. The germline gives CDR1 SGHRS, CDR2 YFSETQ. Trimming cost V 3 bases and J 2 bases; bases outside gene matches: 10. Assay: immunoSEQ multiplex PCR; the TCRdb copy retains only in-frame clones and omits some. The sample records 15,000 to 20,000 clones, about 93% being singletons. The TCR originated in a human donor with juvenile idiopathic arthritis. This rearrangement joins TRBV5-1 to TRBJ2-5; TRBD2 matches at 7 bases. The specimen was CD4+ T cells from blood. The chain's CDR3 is CASSWKGDYGQETQYF. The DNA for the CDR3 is TGCGCCAGCAGCTGGAAAGGGGACTACGGTCAAGAGACCCAGTACTTC.